One and the same sample provided the 25 T cell receptor beta chains below, sequenced in a study of blood T cell repertoires in COVID-19. TCRdb's table, derived via immunoSEQ multiplex PCR, lists solely in-frame clones and lacks some. The data show approximately 340,000 clones, approximately 90% seen once. Sequences were obtained from peripheral blood. The source is a man aged 25 to 40 with COVID-19, enrolled during active disease.

The chain couples TRBV29-1 to TRBJ1-1, with D possibly matching TRBD1 (5 bases). V was shortened by 6 bases and J by 0 bases, with 11 bases between the two germline ends. This CDR3 spans 13 amino acids. Looked up from germline, CDR1 is SQVTM and CDR2 is ANQGSEA. CDR3 in amino acids: CSVKGFLNTEAFF. In DNA, the CDR3 is TGCAGCGTCAAGGGGTTCCTGAACACTGAAGCTTTCTTT.

The chain joins TRBV28 to TRBJ1-2; D is unclear. The germline gives CDR1 MDHEN, CDR2 SYDVKM. This CDR3 has 12 amino acids. Trimming cost V 6 bases and J 6 bases, with 11 bases left between them. CDR3 amino acids: CASSQRSDGYTF. CDR3 coding DNA: TGTGCCAGCAGCCAACGGAGTGATGGCTACACCTTC.

V usage is TRBV2 and J usage is TRBJ1-2; D is unresolved. CDR3 length: 13 amino acids. V lost 1 base and J lost 8, with 11 bases in between. Germline V gene lookup returns CDR1 SNHLY and CDR2 FYNNEI. The CDR3, as DNA: TGTGCCAGCAGTGAAGTCCGGCGGGAAGGCTACACCTTC. It yields the protein CASSEVRREGYTF.

This clone was recorded only once. The gene calls are TRBV18 and TRBJ1-2; D is undetermined. Between the trimmed V and J ends, which lost 2 bases and 3 bases, there was a span of 13 bases. Germline CDR1 KGHSH, CDR2 LQKENI. The CDR3 has 15 amino acids. CDR3 in amino acids: CASSPTEGQYYGYTF. The CDR3 DNA reads TGTGCCAGCTCACCAACGGAGGGCCAGTACTATGGCTACACCTTC.

The V call is TRBV13, the J call TRBJ1-2; D is ambiguous. V was pared by 5 bases and J by 8 bases, with 18 bases between. Germline V gene data show CDR1 as PRHDT and CDR2 as FYEKMQ (reference sequence). The CDR3 is 14 amino acids. The CDR3 reads CASSLRGLDDGYTF. In nucleotides, the CDR3 is TGTGCCAGCAGCCTTCGAGGTTTGGATGACGGCTACACCTTC.

The chain uses TRBV2 and TRBJ2-5; 7 bases agree with TRBD2. The CDR3 consists of 15 residues. Germline V gene data show CDR1 as SNHLY and CDR2 as FYNNEI. V shed 6 bases, J shed 4 bases, and the junction held 11 bases outside the gene matches. The CDR3 region is CASRETSLPRETQYF. The CDR3 DNA sequence: TGTGCCAGCAGAGAGACTAGCCTACCTCGAGAGACCCAGTACTTC.

This clone was counted a few times. The CDR3 coding sequence is TGTGCCAGCAGTCCGGCTGGGGACAGGGTATACAATGAGCAGTTCTTC. Protein product: CASSPAGDRVYNEQFF. V gene TRBV28 combines with J gene TRBJ2-1; 9 nucleotides line up with TRBD1. The V gene's germline CDR1 is MDHEN and CDR2 SYDVKM. The CDR3 contains 16 residues. J lost 4 bases, V lost 5 bases, and 9 bases had no gene match. Combining the CDR3 with reference TRBV28 and TRBJ2-1 gives the whole variable domain DVKVTQSSRYLVKRTGEKVFLECVQDMDHENMFWYRQDPGLGLRLIYFSYDVKMKEKGDIPEGYSVSREKKERFSLILESASTNQTSMYLCASSPAGDRVYNEQFFGPGTRLTVL.

The chain couples TRBV2 to TRBJ2-3; D is perhaps TRBD2 (5 bases). Looked up from germline, CDR1 is SNHLY and CDR2 is FYNNEI. The CDR3 is 15 residues long. Trimming pared 9 bases from V and 4 bases from J, leaving 20 bases between. In DNA, the CDR3 is TGTGCCAGTGAAACGAAACCGGGGTTTGCAGATACGCAGTATTTT. Translated, it gives CASETKPGFADTQYF.

The chain uses TRBV28 and TRBJ1-1; the D is unclear. This CDR3 is built from 13 residues. V was trimmed by 4 bases and J by 5 bases, leaving 11 bases between them. The germline gives CDR1 MDHEN, CDR2 SYDVKM. CDR3 region: CASSSRVNTEAFF. CDR3 nucleotides: TGTGCCAGCAGTTCCCGAGTAAATACTGAAGCTTTCTTT.

The chain couples TRBV27 to TRBJ1-1; maybe TRBD1 (6 bases). The CDR3 sequence is 15 residues long. Trimming took off 3 bases at V and 3 bases at J, with 14 bases between the two ends. Germline CDR1 is MNHEY and CDR2 is SMNVEV (reference sequence). CDR3 residues: CASSFLGGEYTEAFF. In nucleotides, the CDR3 is TGTGCCAGCAGTTTCCTAGGGGGGGAGTACACTGAAGCTTTCTTT.

The J gene is TRBJ2-1, the V gene TRBV28; 12 bases agree with TRBD2. The trim removed 6 bases at V and 7 bases at J, leaving 4 bases unmatched. The germline CDR1 and CDR2 sequences are MDHEN and SYDVKM. The CDR3 runs to 14 residues. In DNA, the CDR3 is TGTGCCAGCAGACTCGGACTAGCGGGAAATGAGCAGTTCTTC. Translating it yields CASRLGLAGNEQFF.

This clone was counted many times. This chain links TRBV11-1 with TRBJ1-1; 7 nucleotides line up with TRBD1. The germline CDR1 and CDR2 sequences are SGHAT and FQDESV (reference sequence). Germline trimming cut 4 bases from V and 3 bases from J; bases unmatched to any gene: 11. This CDR3 comprises 16 residues. The CDR3 spells CASSSRTGAPYTEAFF. CDR3 DNA: TGTGCCAGCAGCTCCCGAACAGGGGCGCCGTACACTGAAGCTTTCTTT.

This clone appeared once. This chain links TRBV7-2 with TRBJ1-3, with a weak D call TRBD1 (6 bases). This CDR3 contains 17 residues. Between the trimmed V and J ends, which lost 4 bases and 0 bases, there was a span of 16 bases. The germline gives CDR1 SGHTA, CDR2 FQGNSA. CDR3 DNA: TGTGCCAGCAGCTCGGAAGGACAGCTAAACTCTGGAAACACCATATATTTT. Translated, it gives CASSSEGQLNSGNTIYF. Using reference TRBV7-2 and TRBJ1-3 for the parts outside the CDR3, the full variable domain is GAGVSQSPSNKVTEKGKDVELRCDPISGHTALYWYRQSLGQGLEFLIYFQGNSAPDKSGLPSDRFSAERTGGSVSTLTIQRTQQEDSAVYLCASSSEGQLNSGNTIYFGEGSWLTVV.

This clone has only one observation. The chain has TRBV6-5 and TRBJ1-6; 11 positions match TRBD1. From germline, CDR1 is MNHEY and CDR2 SVGAGI. CDR3 length equals 16 residues. Germline trimming cut 4 bases from V and 6 bases from J; bases unmatched to any gene: 5. The CDR3 DNA is TGTGCCAGCAGTTCATGGACAGGGGGCCGTAATTCACCCCTCCACTTT. Protein product: CASSSWTGGRNSPLHF.

To note about this clone: The sample has other DNA sequences that encode this CDR3 too. The chain joins TRBV6-5 to TRBJ1-3; D possibly corresponds to TRBD1 (6 bases). V lost 2 bases and J 0 bases, leaving 8 bases between the germline ends. CDR1 and CDR2 (germline): MNHEY, SVGAGI. The CDR3 is 15 amino acids. CDR3 nucleotides: TGTGCCAGCAGTTACAGGGGGAGCTCTGGAAACACCATATATTTT. It yields the protein CASSYRGSSGNTIYF.

This clone was detected only once. The V call is TRBV27, the J call TRBJ2-5, with TRBD1 matching over 8 bases. J gave up 5 bases and V 2 bases, and 13 bases lay outside the gene matches. This CDR3 comprises 17 residues. Looked up from germline, CDR1 is MNHEY and CDR2 is SMNVEV (reference sequence). The CDR3 DNA follows: TGTGCCAGCAGTTTAATGAGGACAGGGAGAATTGGTGAGACCCAGTACTTC. Its translation is CASSLMRTGRIGETQYF.

The chain combines TRBV5-1 with TRBJ2-7; 8 bases line up with TRBD1. J lost 0 bases, V lost 4 bases, and 6 bases had no gene match. In germline, CDR1 is SGHRS, CDR2 YFSETQ. This CDR3 comprises 15 residues. CDR3 sequence: CASSRGTGDSYEQYF. As DNA, the CDR3 is TGCGCCAGCAGCCGGGGGACAGGTGACTCCTACGAGCAGTACTTC.

The sample holds one count of this clone. V and J are TRBV18 and TRBJ2-1; perhaps TRBD1 as D (6 bases). CDR1 is KGHSH, CDR2 LQKENI, per germline. The CDR3 sequence is 16 residues long. Trimming removed 1 base from V and 5 bases from J, with 15 bases in between. In DNA form, the CDR3 reads TGTGCCAGCTCACCACTGACAGGACGGGCCAACAATGAGCAGTTCTTC. This sequence encodes CASSPLTGRANNEQFF. The whole variable domain, remainder taken from reference TRBV18 and TRBJ2-1, is NAGVMQNPRHLVRRRGQEARLRCSPMKGHSHVYWYRQLPEEGLKFMVYLQKENIIDESGMPKERFSAEFPKEGPSILRIQQVVRGDSAAYFCASSPLTGRANNEQFFGPGTRLTVL.

The chain recombines TRBV9 with TRBJ2-7; 13 nucleotides align to TRBD2. The CDR3 is 17 residues long. The germline gives CDR1 SGDLS, CDR2 YYNGEE. The J segment lost 6 bases and the V segment lost 4 bases, leaving 13 bases of the junction unmatched. The CDR3 DNA sequence: TGTGCCAGCAGCCCCCGAGGCGGACTAGCGGGAGCCGCCGAGCAGTACTTC. Translated, it gives CASSPRGGLAGAAEQYF.

The chain employs TRBV7-2 and TRBJ2-7; the match to TRBD1 covers 11 bases. CDR1 is SGHTA, CDR2 FQGNSA, per germline. The ends lost 4 bases at V and 5 bases at J; junction bases unmatched: 4. The CDR3 has 14 residues. The CDR3 spells CASSSGQGVNEQYF. Written as DNA, the CDR3 is TGTGCCAGCAGCTCGGGACAGGGGGTAAACGAGCAGTACTTC.

The rearrangement joins TRBV19 to TRBJ2-2; D may be TRBD2 (6 bases). The CDR3 runs 14 residues. CDR1 is LNHDA, CDR2 SQIVND, per germline (reference sequence). The V gene lost 0 bases and the J gene lost 7 bases, with 9 bases spanning the gap. The CDR3 protein is CASSIDGGSGELFF. CDR3 bases: TGTGCCAGTAGTATAGATGGGGGGAGCGGGGAGCTGTTTTTT.

The chain is built from TRBV30 and TRBJ2-1; no clear D. The CDR3 sequence is 11 residues long. The germline gives CDR1 GTSNPN, CDR2 SVGIG (reference sequence). V shed 3 bases and J shed 2 bases, with 2 bases lying between them. CDR3 sequence (DNA): TGTGCCTGGAGCGCCTACAATGAGCAGTTCTTC. Amino acids: CAWSAYNEQFF.

This clone was detected once. V and J are TRBV10-3 and TRBJ1-6; tentatively, D is TRBD1 (6 bases). Trimming pared 5 bases from V and 4 bases from J, leaving 15 bases between. This CDR3 region has 16 residues. Germline values: CDR1 ENHRY, CDR2 SYGVKD. The DNA for the CDR3 is TGTGCCATCAGTCCACAGGGTGCGAATTATAATTCACCCCTCCACTTT. The encoded protein is CAISPQGANYNSPLHF.

This chain links TRBV5-5 with TRBJ2-7; 13 nucleotides align to TRBD2. CDR1 is SGHKS and CDR2 is YYEKEE in the germline V gene (reference sequence). The CDR3 has 18 amino acids. The V and J ends lost 0 bases and 5 bases, in that order; junction bases with no gene match: 11. The CDR3 DNA reads as TGTGCCAGCAGCTTGGCAGGTGCTGGACTAGCGGGAGTAAACGAGCAGTACTTC. This translates into CASSLAGAGLAGVNEQYF.

The CDR3 bases are TGTGCCAGCAGTTTTCGAAGGGGAAATTCACCCCTCCACTTT. It specifies CASSFRRGNSPLHF. This sequence joins TRBV27 and TRBJ1-6; possible D gene TRBD1, 5 bases. This CDR3 is 14 amino acids long. Germline CDR1 MNHEY, CDR2 SMNVEV (reference sequence). V dropped 3 bases and J dropped 7 bases, with 10 bases sitting between them.